The following is a T cell receptor (beta chain) sequence with its context. Its antigen is unknown. The input lacks base qualities; no much larger clone sits a single base away. The data derive from a study of blood T cells in healthy people across ages (dated by TCRdb to the mid-2010s). With regard to the full study: In model experiments, roughly one uniquely barcoded TCR beta cDNA molecule per two T cells was captured by template switching. Using the same blood draw, the study looked at two additional independent replicas of 1 million unique cDNA reads for two donors, one aged 18 to 29 and the other aged 80 or older. Donors were grouped into four age groups: young (average 16 years), middle-aged (roughly 38), aged (around 62) and long-lived (just over 80). Donors of different ages were randomly distributed across sequencing lanes to avoid experimental bias. Age-related changes in TCR beta repertoire diversity were measured in the study by deep sequencing normalized with unique cDNA molecular identifiers.

The full study reports these points: Conclusive comparison of naive and antigen-experienced compartments was prevented by the profiling of bulk unsorted PBMCs. Observed TCR beta diversity per million T cells fell roughly linearly with age, and a significant reduction was already apparent by age about 43. The percentage of naive T cells measured by flow cytometry correlated strongly with observed TCR beta diversity. Estimates of total diversity based on one million sequenced T cells were considered lower bounds and underestimates. The long-lived group showed more naive CD4+ T cells, fewer expanded clones and increased TCR diversity than the aged group, suggesting age selection. Because donor CMV infection status was unknown, age-related changes in expanded clonotypes were potentially confounded.

The library was obtained by 5' RACE. TCRdb records Illumina HiSeq 2500 as the sequencer. The second PCR ran for about 6 to 11 cycles and used a J-beta primer mix along with a sample-barcoded 5' primer. A template-switch 5' adaptor carrying 12 random nucleotides introduced a unique molecular identifier onto each TCR beta cDNA molecule. Each sample yielded at least 2.5 million CDR3-containing paired-end reads. The Mint cDNA synthesis kit, primed by a TRBC-specific oligonucleotide, was used to synthesize first-strand cDNA from all RNA. Following uracil-DNA glycosylase treatment, a first 18-cycle PCR with universal primers M1SS and BC2_uni_R was performed on all cDNA. The original methods were these. For normalization, 1 million high-quality reads were randomly selected from each sample, with every read carrying a distinct molecular identifier. Instead of being binned into consensus sequences, reads that shared molecular identifiers were thrown out. MiTCR, set to a Q25 quality threshold and the strictest error-elimination algorithm, was used for CDR3 identification, clonotype clustering and error correction. A nonparametric unseen species model with Euler transformation was used to estimate lower-bound total TCR beta diversity. Through fastp at Q25 and MiXCR, TCRdb rebuilt clones from the public reads, retaining in-frame beta chains. CDR3 protein sequences are deduplicated, and each keeps its most common genes and DNA. TCRdb's processing, not the authors', yielded these V and J calls. The sample table contains around 1,000,000 distinct CDR3 sequences; only one count was recorded for more than 30% of them. Clones ranked in the top ten supply roughly 13% of the sample.

Donors were a few dozen systemically healthy Caucasian individuals from Russia aged about 6 to 100 years. Each donor gave about 9.8 milliliters of peripheral blood, drawn into EDTA-treated Vacutainer tubes. Ficoll-Paque density-gradient centrifugation was used to isolate PBMCs, with at least 7 million obtained per sample. Total RNA, at least 6 micrograms per sample, was extracted from PBMCs with Trizol reagent. Naive CD45RAhigh/CD27high T cell percentages were measured by flow cytometry on a PBMC aliquot from every donor. Reading from cysteine to phenylalanine, the CDR3 counts 14 amino acids. This entry keeps only the CDR3 DNA: 42 bases, framed from base 1. At the junction V is shortened by 1 base and J by 5 bases, with 11 bases in between. CDR1 and CDR2, looked up from the germline V gene, are SGHTA and FQGNSA.

This sequence was found in a man aged 18-30 years in good health. The V gene is TRBV7-2 and the J gene is TRBJ1-1, with no confident D gene call. The sequenced material came from blood. Here the CDR3 is given as CASSLGTKMTEAFF. The DNA is as follows: TGTGCCAGCAGCTTAGGAACTAAGATGACTGAAGCTTTCTTT.